This TCR beta chain was identified in a study of shared clonotypes between healthy human individuals. Study-level findings and limits: Sorted-subset sequencing was shown by rarefaction to be incomplete despite large depth.

Deletions cut 6 bases from V and 4 bases from J, with 21 bases between. From germline, CDR1 is MNHEY and CDR2 SMNVEV (reference sequence). The CDR3 sequence is 16 residues long. Notes on this clone: Its cognate antigen is unknown.

How the authors handled the data: Junction-only sequences without quality scores came from ImmunoSEQ, so filtering differed. Assay: immunoSEQ multiplex PCR; the TCRdb copy retains only in-frame clones and omits some. The D gene and trimming were derived from the DNA, and the V and J assignments and clone size from that table. The data show roughly 2,300,000 clones, with less than 95% seen just once and around 0.38% held by the top ten. The sample taken for sequencing was naive CD4+ T cells from PBMCs. Subset here: CD45RA+ positively selected. This TCR was recovered from a man between 18 and 29 years old in good health. Some clones in this sample may be carry-over from other donors' samples. V usage is TRBV27 and J usage is TRBJ1-1; D call uncertain. Here the CDR3 DNA reads TGTGCCAGCAGCTCTCGAGCGGGCGTGTATAGCACTGAAGCTTTCTTT. Protein product: CASSSRAGVYSTEAFF.